These 10 T cell receptor beta chains originate from one sample sequenced in a study of control samples from healthy donors and cancer patients. TCRdb keeps only in-frame clones here, not all; method: immunoSEQ multiplex PCR. The table has fewer than 200,000 clones, just over 85% seen once. The material sequenced was blood. The receptors stem from a woman in her 30s in good health.

The rearrangement links TRBV14 to TRBJ2-7, with TRBD2 matching over 8 bases. The CDR3 runs to 15 residues. Germline loops: CDR1 SGHDN, CDR2 FVKESK. V shed 4 bases, J shed 4 bases, and the junction held 9 bases outside the gene matches. Here the CDR3 reads CASSRTGTSRYEQYF. The CDR3 nucleotides are TGTGCCAGCAGCCGTACCGGGACTAGTAGGTACGAGCAGTACTTC.

V gene TRBV7-2 combines with J gene TRBJ2-3, with D perhaps TRBD1 (5 bases). The CDR3 runs to 15 residues. The V gene lost 1 base and the J gene lost 2 bases, with 10 bases spanning the gap. Germline values: CDR1 SGHTA, CDR2 FQGNSA. This CDR3 is CASSLESGYTDTQYF. The CDR3 coding sequence is TGTGCCAGCAGCTTAGAGTCAGGGTACACAGATACGCAGTATTTT.

The V and J genes are TRBV7-9 and TRBJ1-1; TRBD1 matches 9 bases. The germline gives CDR1 SEHNR, CDR2 FQNEAQ (reference sequence). The CDR3 runs 16 residues. V was clipped by 5 bases and J by 1 base; unmatched bases: 8. The CDR3 DNA is TGTGCCAGCAGCCTCTGGACAGGGGCGCAGAACACTGAAGCTTTCTTT. Protein product: CASSLWTGAQNTEAFF.

The chain combines TRBV7-2 with TRBJ2-5; 13 bases are a match to TRBD2. In germline, CDR1 is SGHTA, CDR2 FQGNSA. J gave up 9 bases and V 3 bases, and 10 bases lay outside the gene matches. The CDR3 consists of 16 residues. The CDR3 reads CASSFATSGGDGAQYF. The CDR3 coding sequence is TGTGCCAGCAGCTTCGCAACTAGCGGGGGGGACGGGGCCCAGTACTTC.

This chain joins TRBV27 and TRBJ2-7; D might be TRBD1 (5 bases). The CDR3 covers 14 residues. Germline V gene sequence: CDR1 MNHEY, CDR2 SMNVEV (reference sequence). The V end was cut by 9 bases, the J end by 2 bases, with 17 bases between. CDR3 residues: CASRRQPSTYEQYF. CDR3 in DNA: TGTGCCAGTCGAAGACAGCCGTCTACCTACGAGCAGTACTTC.

This chain uses TRBV7-8 with TRBJ1-2, with TRBD1 as a possible D gene (5 bases). The V end was cut by 5 bases, the J end by 10 bases, with 11 bases between. Germline V gene lookup returns CDR1 SGHVS and CDR2 FQNEAQ. CDR3 length: 11 residues. The CDR3 nucleotides are TGTGCCAGCAGCCCCGACAGAGTCTACACCTTC. Its translation is CASSPDRVYTF.

The rearrangement joins TRBV12-3 or TRBV12-4 to TRBJ1-2; 7 bases align to TRBD1. This CDR3 has 11 residues. V lost 5 bases and J lost 6; bases outside the gene matches: 0. The CDR3 bases are TGTGCCAGCAGTACAGGGGATGGCTACACCTTC. Translated: CASSTGDGYTF.

The gene calls are TRBV12-3 or TRBV12-4 and TRBJ1-5, with no clear D. The CDR3 sequence is 12 residues long. The V and J ends lost 2 bases and 10 bases respectively, with 9 bases between them. The DNA for the CDR3 is TGTGCCAGCAGTTTATTCGGCGAACCCCAGCATTTT. Amino acid sequence: CASSLFGEPQHF.

This clone has just one count. The chain has TRBV4-1 and TRBJ2-1; no definite D call. CDR3 length: 14 amino acids. V lost 6 bases and J lost 3, with 12 bases in between. CDR1 MGHRA and CDR2 YSYEKL come from the germline V gene. The CDR3 DNA reads TGCGCCAGCAGGCCGGATTTAGTCTACAATGAGCAGTTCTTC. As protein: CASRPDLVYNEQFF.

The chain recombines TRBV19 with TRBJ1-1; D uncertain. Germline CDR1 and CDR2: LNHDA and SQIVND (reference sequence). V lost 5 bases, J lost 3 bases, and 10 bases lay in between. CDR3 length: 13 residues. The CDR3 spells CASSPPTDTEAFF. CDR3 bases: TGTGCCAGTAGTCCCCCGACGGACACTGAAGCTTTCTTT.